This TCR beta chain emerged from a study of T-cell reconstitution after alpha-beta-depleted transplantation in children. Overall study results and limits: Some patients showed high day-60 TCRbeta diversity, which derived from surviving recipient T cells and thymic progenitors. Counts and diversity of T cells one year after transplant came mostly from newly produced T cells. Several hundred graft clones that had expanded were reportedly the source of alpha-beta T cells about two months after transplant.

Preparation of the TCRbeta library used unique molecular identifiers. MiXCR was run by TCRdb on the PCR reads, yielding one entry per CDR3 protein. The table shows almost 600,000 distinct CDR3 sequences, with over 20% occurring only once. As for this clonotype: The antigen is unknown.

The germline CDR1 and CDR2 sequences are LNHDA and SQIVND (reference sequence). V dropped 0 bases and J dropped 5 bases, with 10 bases sitting between them. This CDR3 is 14 amino acids long. Sequenced here: PBMCs, sampled before TCRalphabeta/CD19-depleted stem cell transplant. This chain links TRBV19 with TRBJ2-5; D is undetermined. This receptor was obtained from a boy younger than two with Wiskott-Aldrich syndrome, due to receive a stem cell transplant. DNA for the CDR3: TGTGCCAGTAGTATAGAACTCAGTACGGAGACCCAGTACTTC. Protein product: CASSIELSTETQYF. Variable domain in full (rest from reference TRBV19 and TRBJ2-5): DGGITQSPKYLFRKEGQNVTLSCEQNLNHDAMYWYRQDPGQGLRLIYYSQIVNDFQKGDIAEGYSVSREKKESFPLTVTSAQKNPTAFYLCASSIELSTETQYFGPGTRLLVL.